These 3 T cell receptor beta chains were all obtained from the same sample, sequenced in a study of T cell responses to AZD1222 COVID-19 vaccine. Sequencing was performed with immunoSEQ multiplex PCR; in TCRdb, only in-frame clones are kept and a portion is missing. Counted here are roughly 77,000 clones, 85% to 95% occurring once; the ten biggest clones make up about 5%. This specimen consisted of peripheral blood, obtained on day 0 of AZD1222 vaccination. These receptors all stem from an adult in good health.

This clone was picked up one time. The chain has TRBV29-1 and TRBJ1-2, with TRBD1 matching over 9 bases. The ends lost 8 bases at V and 4 bases at J; junction bases unmatched: 8. CDR1 and CDR2 from the germline V gene are SQVTM and ANQGSEA. The CDR3 runs 13 residues. CDR3 residues: CSFGTGNGYGYTF. The CDR3 DNA is TGCAGCTTTGGGACAGGGAACGGCTATGGCTACACCTTC.

V is TRBV11-2 and J is TRBJ2-7; D is perhaps TRBD1 or TRBD2 (6 bases each). Germline V lookup: CDR1 SGHAT, CDR2 FQNNGV. This CDR3 spans 14 amino acids. With 3 bases removed from V and 5 bases from J, the gap between germline ends came to 14 bases. CDR3 region: CASSFTGARNEQYF. CDR3 coding DNA: TGTGCCAGCAGCTTCACGGGGGCAAGAAACGAGCAGTACTTC.

Written as DNA, the CDR3 is TGTGCCAGCAGCTTAAACCCGCGCGGACCATTTAACTATGGCTACACCTTC. Protein: CASSLNPRGPFNYGYTF. The chain uses TRBV7-9 and TRBJ1-2, with no clear D. CDR3 size: 17 residues. Trimming took off 2 bases at V and 1 base at J, with 17 bases between the two ends. CDR1 and CDR2 from the germline V gene are SEHNR and FQNEAQ (reference sequence).